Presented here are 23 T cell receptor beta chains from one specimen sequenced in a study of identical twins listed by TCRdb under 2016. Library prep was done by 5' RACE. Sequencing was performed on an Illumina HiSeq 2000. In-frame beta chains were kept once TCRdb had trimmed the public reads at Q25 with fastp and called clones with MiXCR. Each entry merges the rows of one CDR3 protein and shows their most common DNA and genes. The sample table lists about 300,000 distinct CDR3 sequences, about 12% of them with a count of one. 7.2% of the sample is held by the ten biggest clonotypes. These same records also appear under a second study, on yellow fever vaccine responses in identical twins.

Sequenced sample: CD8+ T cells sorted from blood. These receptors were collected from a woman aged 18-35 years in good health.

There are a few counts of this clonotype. Here the CDR3 DNA reads TGCAGTCCCTCCGCCCTCTCGGAGGGGTTGGGGGAGACCCAGTACTTC. Translation gives CSPSALSEGLGETQYF. This chain connects TRBV20-1 to TRBJ2-5, with a tentative D call TRBD2 (6 bases). V gave up 8 bases and J gave up 5 bases, with 27 bases separating them. CDR3 length equals 16 residues. Germline lookup yields CDR1 DFQATT and CDR2 SNEGSKA (reference sequence).

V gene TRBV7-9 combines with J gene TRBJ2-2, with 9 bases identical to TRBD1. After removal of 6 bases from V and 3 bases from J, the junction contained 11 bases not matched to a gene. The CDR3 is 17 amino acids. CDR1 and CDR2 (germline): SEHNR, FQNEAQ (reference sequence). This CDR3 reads CASSSPRDREDTGELFF. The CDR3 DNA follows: TGTGCCAGCAGTTCTCCCCGGGACAGGGAGGACACCGGGGAGCTGTTTTTT.

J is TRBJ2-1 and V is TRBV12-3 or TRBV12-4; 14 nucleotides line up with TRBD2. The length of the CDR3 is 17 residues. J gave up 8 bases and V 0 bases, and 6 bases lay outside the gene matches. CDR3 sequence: CASSLALGLAGVDEQFF. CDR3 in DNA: TGTGCCAGCAGTTTAGCGTTGGGACTAGCGGGAGTCGATGAGCAGTTCTTC.

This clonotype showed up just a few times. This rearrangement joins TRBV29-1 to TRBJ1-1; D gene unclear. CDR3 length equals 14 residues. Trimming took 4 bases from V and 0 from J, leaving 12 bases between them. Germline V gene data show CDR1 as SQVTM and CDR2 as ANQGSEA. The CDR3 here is CSVGGQIMNTEAFF. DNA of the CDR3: TGCAGCGTTGGAGGGCAGATCATGAACACTGAAGCTTTCTTT.

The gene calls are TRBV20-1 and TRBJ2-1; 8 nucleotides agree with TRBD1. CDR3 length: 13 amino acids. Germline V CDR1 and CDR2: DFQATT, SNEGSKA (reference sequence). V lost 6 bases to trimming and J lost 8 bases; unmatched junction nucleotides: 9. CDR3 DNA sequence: TGCAGTGCAGGGGACAGGTTTATCTATGAGCAGTTCTTC. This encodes CSAGDRFIYEQFF.

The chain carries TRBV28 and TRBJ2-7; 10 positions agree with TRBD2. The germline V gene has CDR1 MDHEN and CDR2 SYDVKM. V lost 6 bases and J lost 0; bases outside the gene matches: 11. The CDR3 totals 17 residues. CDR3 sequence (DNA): TGTGCCAGCAGCTCATTCGGGTCTAGCGGGAGCTCCTACGAGCAGTACGTC. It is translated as CASSSFGSSGSSYEQYV.

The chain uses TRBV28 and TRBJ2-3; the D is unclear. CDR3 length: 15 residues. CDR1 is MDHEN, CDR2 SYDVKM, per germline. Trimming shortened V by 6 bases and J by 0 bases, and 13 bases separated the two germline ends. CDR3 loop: CASSQEFTSTDTQYF. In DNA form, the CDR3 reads TGTGCCAGCAGCCAGGAGTTTACTAGCACAGATACGCAGTATTTT. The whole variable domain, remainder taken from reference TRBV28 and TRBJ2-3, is DVKVTQSSRYLVKRTGEKVFLECVQDMDHENMFWYRQDPGLGLRLIYFSYDVKMKEKGDIPEGYSVSREKKERFSLILESASTNQTSMYLCASSQEFTSTDTQYFGPGTRLTVL.

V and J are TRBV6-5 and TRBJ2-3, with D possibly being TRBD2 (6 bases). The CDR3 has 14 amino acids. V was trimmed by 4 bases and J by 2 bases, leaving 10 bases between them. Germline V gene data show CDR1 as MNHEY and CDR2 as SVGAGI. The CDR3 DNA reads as TGTGCCAGCAGTTGGGTAGCGGACACAGATACGCAGTATTTT. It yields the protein CASSWVADTDTQYF.

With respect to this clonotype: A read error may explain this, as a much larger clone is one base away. In nucleotides, the CDR3 is TGTGCCAGCAGAGCTCTGGGGGGCGCGCCCGGGGAGCTGTTTTTT. Its translation is CASRALGGAPGELFF. This rearrangement joins TRBV6-1 to TRBJ2-2; D assignment may be TRBD1 or TRBD2 (6 bases each). This CDR3 comprises 15 residues. Trimming left V 6 bases short and J 6 bases short, with 17 bases between. CDR1 and CDR2 from the germline V gene are MNHNS and SASEGT.

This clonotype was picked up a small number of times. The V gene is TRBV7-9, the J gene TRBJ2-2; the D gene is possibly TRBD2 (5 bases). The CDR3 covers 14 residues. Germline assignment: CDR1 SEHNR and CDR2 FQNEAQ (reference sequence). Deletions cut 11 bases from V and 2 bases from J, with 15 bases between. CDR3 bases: TGTGCCGCGGGCGGACCGCGAAACACCGGGGAGCTGTTTTTT. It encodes CAAGGPRNTGELFF.

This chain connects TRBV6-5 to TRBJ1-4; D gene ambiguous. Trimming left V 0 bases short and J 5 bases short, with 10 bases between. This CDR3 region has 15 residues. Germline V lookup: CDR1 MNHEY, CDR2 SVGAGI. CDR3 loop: CASSYSGSLNEKLFF. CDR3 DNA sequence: TGTGCCAGCAGTTACTCGGGCAGTTTGAATGAAAAACTGTTTTTT.

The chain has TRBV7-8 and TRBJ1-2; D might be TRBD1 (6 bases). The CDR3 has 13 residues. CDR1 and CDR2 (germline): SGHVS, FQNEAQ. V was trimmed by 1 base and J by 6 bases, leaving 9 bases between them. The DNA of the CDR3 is TGTGCCAGCAGCTTAGGGACAGTTGATGGCTACACCTTC. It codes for CASSLGTVDGYTF.

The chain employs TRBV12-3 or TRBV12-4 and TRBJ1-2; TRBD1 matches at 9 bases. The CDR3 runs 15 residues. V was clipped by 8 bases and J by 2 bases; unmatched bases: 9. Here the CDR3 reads CASDNGQGRNYGYTF. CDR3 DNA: TGTGCCAGCGACAACGGACAGGGGAGAAACTATGGCTACACCTTC.

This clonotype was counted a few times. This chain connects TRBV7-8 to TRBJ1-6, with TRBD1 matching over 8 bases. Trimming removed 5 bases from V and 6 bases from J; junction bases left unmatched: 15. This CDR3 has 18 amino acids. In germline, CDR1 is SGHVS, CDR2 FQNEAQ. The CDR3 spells CASSRGAGGAGVNSPLHF. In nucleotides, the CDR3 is TGTGCCAGCAGCCGGGGAGCAGGGGGCGCGGGGGTTAATTCACCCCTCCACTTT. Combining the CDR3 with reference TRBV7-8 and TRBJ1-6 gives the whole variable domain GAGVSQSPRYKVAKRGQDVALRCDPISGHVSLFWYQQALGQGPEFLTYFQNEAQLDKSGLPSDRFFAERPEGSVSTLKIQRTQQEDSAVYLCASSRGAGGAGVNSPLHFGNGTRLTVT.

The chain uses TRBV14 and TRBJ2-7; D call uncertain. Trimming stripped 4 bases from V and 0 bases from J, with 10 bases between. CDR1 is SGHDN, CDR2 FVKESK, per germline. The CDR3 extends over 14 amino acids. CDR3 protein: CASSPHSGSYEQYF. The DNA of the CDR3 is TGTGCCAGCAGCCCCCACAGTGGCTCCTACGAGCAGTACTTC.

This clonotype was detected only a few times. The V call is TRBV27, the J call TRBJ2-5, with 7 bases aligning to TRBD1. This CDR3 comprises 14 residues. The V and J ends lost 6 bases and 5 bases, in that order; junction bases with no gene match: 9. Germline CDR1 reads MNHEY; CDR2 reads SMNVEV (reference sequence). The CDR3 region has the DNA TGTGCCAGCAGCACGGTAGACAGGGAGGAGACCCAGTACTTC. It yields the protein CASSTVDREETQYF.

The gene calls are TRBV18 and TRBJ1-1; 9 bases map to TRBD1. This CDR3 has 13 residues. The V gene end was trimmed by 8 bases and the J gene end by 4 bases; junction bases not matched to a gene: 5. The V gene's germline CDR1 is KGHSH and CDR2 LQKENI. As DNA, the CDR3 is TGTGCCAGCCGAGTGGACAGGGGCACTGAAGCTTTCTTT. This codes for CASRVDRGTEAFF.

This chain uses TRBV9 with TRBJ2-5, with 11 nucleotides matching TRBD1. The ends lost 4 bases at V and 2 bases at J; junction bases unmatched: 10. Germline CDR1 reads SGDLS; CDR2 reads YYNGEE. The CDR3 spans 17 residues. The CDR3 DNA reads TGTGCCAGCAGCCCCCTACAGGGGGACAGGGGGCAAGAGACCCAGTACTTC. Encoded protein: CASSPLQGDRGQETQYF.

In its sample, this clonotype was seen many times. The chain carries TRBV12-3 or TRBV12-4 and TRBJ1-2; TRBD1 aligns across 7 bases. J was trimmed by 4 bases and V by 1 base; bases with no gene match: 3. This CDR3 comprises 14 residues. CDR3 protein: CASSLVPGGYGYTF. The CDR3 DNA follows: TGTGCCAGCAGTTTAGTTCCAGGGGGCTATGGCTACACCTTC.

CDR3 sequence (DNA): TGTGCCAGCAGCTTGACGCGACCCATCTACGAGCAGTACTTC. Its protein is CASSLTRPIYEQYF. The genes are TRBV5-6 and TRBJ2-7; D unresolved. CDR1 is SGHDT, CDR2 YYEEEE, per germline. Deletions cut 1 base from V and 3 bases from J, with 11 bases between. The CDR3 spans 14 residues.

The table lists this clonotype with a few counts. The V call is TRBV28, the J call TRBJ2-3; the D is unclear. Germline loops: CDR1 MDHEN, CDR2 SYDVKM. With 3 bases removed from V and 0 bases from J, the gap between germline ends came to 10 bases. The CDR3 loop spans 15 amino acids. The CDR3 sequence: CASSFSPRSTDTQYF. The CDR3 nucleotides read TGTGCCAGCAGTTTTAGCCCCCGGAGCACAGATACGCAGTATTTT.

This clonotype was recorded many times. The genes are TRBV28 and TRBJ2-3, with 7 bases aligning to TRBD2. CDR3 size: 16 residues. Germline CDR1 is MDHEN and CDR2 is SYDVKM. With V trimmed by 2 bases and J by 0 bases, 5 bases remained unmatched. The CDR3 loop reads CASSLIGEGSTDTQYF. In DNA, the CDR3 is TGTGCCAGCAGTTTAATAGGGGAGGGAAGCACAGATACGCAGTATTTT. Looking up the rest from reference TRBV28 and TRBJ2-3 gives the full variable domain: DVKVTQSSRYLVKRTGEKVFLECVQDMDHENMFWYRQDPGLGLRLIYFSYDVKMKEKGDIPEGYSVSREKKERFSLILESASTNQTSMYLCASSLIGEGSTDTQYFGPGTRLTVL.

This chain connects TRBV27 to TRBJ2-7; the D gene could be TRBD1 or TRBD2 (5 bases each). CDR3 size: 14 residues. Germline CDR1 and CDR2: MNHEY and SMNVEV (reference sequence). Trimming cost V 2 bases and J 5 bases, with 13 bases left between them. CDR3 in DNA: TGTGCCAGCAGTTTAGGTTGGGGGTTCAACGAGCAGTACTTC. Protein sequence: CASSLGWGFNEQYF.